This passage covers 26 T cell receptor beta chains from one sample sequenced in a study of blood T cell repertoires in COVID-19. The assay was immunoSEQ multiplex PCR, and TCRdb's table has in-frame clones only and misses some. This table holds about 270,000 clones, approximately 89% found once. Sequencing input: PBMCs or T cells enriched from blood (not recorded which). The receptors were gathered from a man aged 40-49 years who had been exposed to COVID-19.

This chain links TRBV7-8 with TRBJ2-5, with D unclear. Trimming took off 5 bases at V and 5 bases at J, with 12 bases between the two ends. There are 13 residues in the CDR3. Germline V gene lookup returns CDR1 SGHVS and CDR2 FQNEAQ. CDR3 sequence reads: CASSPFEAETQYF. The CDR3 DNA reads as TGTGCCAGCAGCCCCTTTGAGGCGGAGACCCAGTACTTC.

V usage is TRBV28 and J usage is TRBJ1-2, with D perhaps matching TRBD1 (6 bases). Germline loops: CDR1 MDHEN, CDR2 SYDVKM. The CDR3 loop spans 14 amino acids. Trimming took 7 bases from V and 7 from J, leaving 19 bases between them. CDR3 sequence: CASNDVQGNGGYTF. The CDR3 DNA sequence: TGTGCCAGCAACGACGTACAGGGAAACGGTGGCTACACCTTC.

The chain recombines TRBV6-5 with TRBJ1-1, with D maybe TRBD1 (5 bases). The CDR3 covers 15 residues. Germline loops: CDR1 MNHEY, CDR2 SVGAGI. V lost 2 bases and J 4 bases, leaving 14 bases between the germline ends. The CDR3 protein is CASSYHAGQGTEAFF. The CDR3 nucleotides read TGTGCCAGCAGTTACCACGCAGGGCAGGGCACTGAAGCTTTCTTT.

J is TRBJ1-2 and V is TRBV5-1; 10 positions agree with TRBD1. The V gene end was trimmed by 0 bases and the J gene end by 7 bases; junction bases not matched to a gene: 6. From germline, CDR1 is SGHRS and CDR2 YFSETQ. This CDR3 contains 15 residues. The CDR3 sequence is CASSLVTGQGSGYTF. As DNA, the CDR3 is TGCGCCAGCAGCTTGGTTACGGGACAGGGGTCTGGCTACACCTTC.

This chain connects TRBV3-1 (or the pseudogene TRBV3-2) to TRBJ2-5; 12 positions agree with TRBD2. Looked up from germline, CDR1 is LGHDT and CDR2 is YNNKEL (reference sequence). V trimming: 6 bases; J trimming: 1 base; junction bases outside the gene matches: 6. CDR3 length: 16 residues. CDR3 residues: CASSQLAGGIQETQYF. CDR3 nucleotides: TGTGCCAGCAGTCAGCTAGCGGGAGGGATCCAAGAGACCCAGTACTTC.

The chain couples TRBV18 to TRBJ1-2; 8 bases fit TRBD1. The trim removed 2 bases at V and 8 bases at J, leaving 10 bases unmatched. Germline-derived CDR1 and CDR2 are KGHSH and LQKENI. The CDR3 totals 15 residues. DNA for the CDR3: TGTGCCAGCTCACCAGCCCGGACAGGGATAGGAGGCTACACCTTC. It is translated as CASSPARTGIGGYTF.

This clone has just a few counts. V is TRBV24-1 and J is TRBJ1-2, with 10 bases matching TRBD1. Germline CDR1 reads KGHDR; CDR2 reads SFDVKD. This CDR3 spans 15 amino acids. J was trimmed by 10 bases and V by 4 bases; bases with no gene match: 11. The DNA of the CDR3 is TGTGCCACCAGTGAAACCCGGGACAGGGGTTATCACTACACCTTC. Amino acid sequence: CATSETRDRGYHYTF.

The gene calls are TRBV5-1 and TRBJ2-5; 11 bases line up with TRBD2. The length of the CDR3 is 16 residues. CDR1 is SGHRS and CDR2 is YFSETQ in the germline V gene. J gave up 0 bases and V 4 bases, and 5 bases lay outside the gene matches. This chain's CDR3 is CASSRPGLADQETQYF. CDR3 DNA: TGCGCCAGCAGCCGTCCGGGACTAGCGGACCAAGAGACCCAGTACTTC. The full variable domain, rest sourced from reference TRBV5-1 and TRBJ2-5, is KAGVTQTPRYLIKTRGQQVTLSCSPISGHRSVSWYQQTPGQGLQFLFEYFSETQRNKGNFPGRFSGRQFSNSRSEMNVSTLELGDSALYLCASSRPGLADQETQYFGPGTRLLVL.

In this sample, this clone turned up a few times. This CDR3 is CASSLVTSLGETQYF. DNA for the CDR3: TGTGCCAGCAGCTTAGTGACTAGCCTGGGGGAGACCCAGTACTTC. The chain employs TRBV7-9 and TRBJ2-5; 7 bases are a match to TRBD2. Per germline, CDR1 SEHNR and CDR2 FQNEAQ (reference sequence). The CDR3 has 15 amino acids. J gave up 5 bases and V 1 base, and 7 bases lay outside the gene matches.

This sequence joins TRBV7-2 and TRBJ2-7; the match to TRBD2 covers 7 bases. This CDR3 region has 14 residues. With 5 bases clipped from V and 0 bases from J, the junction kept 4 bases outside the gene matches. CDR1 and CDR2 (germline): SGHTA, FQGNSA. The CDR3 DNA follows: TGTGCCAGCAGCGTGGGGGGGATCTCCTACGAGCAGTACTTC. Translating gives CASSVGGISYEQYF.

The rearrangement joins TRBV29-1 to TRBJ1-2; TRBD1 might be the D (6 bases). Germline lookup yields CDR1 SQVTM and CDR2 ANQGSEA. This CDR3 has 11 residues. V dropped 3 bases and J dropped 5 bases, with 7 bases sitting between them. The CDR3 reads CSVDGQYGYTF. The CDR3 nucleotides are TGCAGCGTTGATGGACAGTATGGCTACACCTTC.

The chain is built from TRBV28 and TRBJ1-4; 7 nucleotides match TRBD1. With 6 bases clipped from V and 8 bases from J, the junction kept 15 bases outside the gene matches. CDR3 length equals 16 residues. CDR1 is MDHEN and CDR2 is SYDVKM in the germline V gene. CDR3: CASSFPYGQDREKLFF. The CDR3, as DNA: TGTGCCAGCAGCTTCCCGTACGGACAGGACAGAGAAAAACTGTTTTTT. Together with reference TRBV28 and TRBJ1-4, the CDR3 gives the full variable domain: DVKVTQSSRYLVKRTGEKVFLECVQDMDHENMFWYRQDPGLGLRLIYFSYDVKMKEKGDIPEGYSVSREKKERFSLILESASTNQTSMYLCASSFPYGQDREKLFFGSGTQLSVL.

As to this clone: The sample has other DNA sequences that encode this CDR3 too. V usage is TRBV7-9 and J usage is TRBJ1-5; TRBD1 matches 7 bases. The CDR3 length is 14 residues. The V segment lost 5 bases and the J segment 4 bases; nucleotides outside the gene matches: 5. Per germline, CDR1 SEHNR and CDR2 FQNEAQ (reference sequence). The CDR3 DNA reads TGTGCCAGCAGCCCCGACAGGGTGAATCAGCCCCAGCATTTT. Translated: CASSPDRVNQPQHF.

The chain is built from TRBV24-1 and TRBJ2-5, with D possibly matching TRBD1 (6 bases). The V and J ends lost 2 bases and 2 bases respectively, with 14 bases between them. The CDR3 totals 16 residues. Germline CDR1 is KGHDR and CDR2 is SFDVKD. CDR3 sequence reads: CATSDSDRTPQETQYF. DNA for the CDR3: TGTGCCACCAGTGATTCCGACAGGACCCCACAAGAGACCCAGTACTTC.

This clone was detected only a few times. The sample contains more than one DNA sequence encoding this CDR3. This sequence joins TRBV29-1 and TRBJ1-3; D may be TRBD1 (6 bases). This CDR3 is 14 amino acids long. CDR1 SQVTM and CDR2 ANQGSEA come from the germline V gene. V lost 2 bases to trimming and J lost 0 bases, with 8 bases between them. This chain's CDR3 is CSVEPTGSGNTIYF. The CDR3 nucleotides are TGCAGCGTTGAACCGACAGGCTCTGGAAACACCATATATTTT.

The chain joins TRBV7-9 to TRBJ2-7; D is perhaps TRBD2 (5 bases). The CDR3 consists of 16 residues. Trimming left V 5 bases short and J 2 bases short, with 19 bases between. Per the germline V gene, CDR1 is SEHNR and CDR2 is FQNEAQ (reference sequence). The chain's CDR3 is CASSPGGSGSPYEQYF. The CDR3 DNA sequence: TGTGCCAGCAGCCCGGGTGGGAGTGGTTCCCCCTACGAGCAGTACTTC.

The genes are TRBV6-6 and TRBJ2-1; 13 bases fit TRBD2. The V gene's germline CDR1 is MNHNY and CDR2 SVGAGI (reference sequence). Trimming cost V 5 bases and J 8 bases; bases outside gene matches: 6. This CDR3 comprises 15 residues. The CDR3 sequence: CASSPGLAGVHEQFF. In nucleotides, the CDR3 is TGTGCCAGCAGTCCCGGACTAGCGGGAGTCCATGAGCAGTTCTTC.

The CDR3 DNA reads TGTGCTAGTGGTTTGGGGTACCCGGGACAGGGAGAGGAAAAACTGTTTTTT. Translating gives CASGLGYPGQGEEKLFF. This chain joins TRBV12-5 and TRBJ1-4; 9 nucleotides agree with TRBD1. Germline V lookup: CDR1 LGHNT, CDR2 FRNRAP. The CDR3 consists of 17 residues. V gave up 1 base and J gave up 8 bases; unmatched junction bases: 11.

The gene calls are TRBV9 and TRBJ1-3; D ambiguous. Germline V gene lookup returns CDR1 SGDLS and CDR2 YYNGEE. V was pared by 2 bases and J by 4 bases, with 7 bases between. There are 13 residues in the CDR3. The CDR3 sequence: CASSVGSGNTIYF. The CDR3 DNA sequence: TGTGCCAGCAGCGTCGGTAGCGGAAACACCATATATTTT.

CDR3 DNA: TGCGCCAGCAGCCCCGGGACAGGGTTCCCTAATGAAAAACTGTTTTTT. Protein: CASSPGTGFPNEKLFF. J is TRBJ1-4 and V is TRBV5-1; 9 bases line up with TRBD1. The V and J ends lost 4 bases and 3 bases, in that order; junction bases with no gene match: 7. Looked up from germline, CDR1 is SGHRS and CDR2 is YFSETQ. The CDR3 is made up of 16 amino acids. Variable domain in full (rest from reference TRBV5-1 and TRBJ1-4): KAGVTQTPRYLIKTRGQQVTLSCSPISGHRSVSWYQQTPGQGLQFLFEYFSETQRNKGNFPGRFSGRQFSNSRSEMNVSTLELGDSALYLCASSPGTGFPNEKLFFGSGTQLSVL.

V gene TRBV18 combines with J gene TRBJ1-1, with D possibly TRBD1 on 6 matching bases. Trimming took off 2 bases at V and 8 bases at J, with 18 bases between the two ends. This CDR3 region has 15 residues. Germline V gives CDR1 KGHSH, CDR2 LQKENI. The CDR3 DNA sequence: TGTGCCAGCTCACCAATAAACGGAATACAGGGAGAAGCTTTCTTT. This codes for CASSPINGIQGEAFF.

In regard to this clone: The same CDR3 can be traced to other DNA sequences in this sample. The CDR3 DNA sequence: TGTGCCAGCAGTTTATTAGCGGGAGGGAGAACAGATACGCAGTATTTT. Protein: CASSLLAGGRTDTQYF. The chain recombines TRBV28 with TRBJ2-3; 11 bases line up with TRBD2. The J segment lost 3 bases and the V segment lost 1 base, leaving 3 bases of the junction unmatched. The CDR3 consists of 16 residues. Germline V lookup: CDR1 MDHEN, CDR2 SYDVKM.

The chain combines TRBV9 with TRBJ2-2; 8 bases align to TRBD1. With 4 bases clipped from V and 4 bases from J, the junction kept 3 bases outside the gene matches. The length of the CDR3 is 14 residues. CDR1 is SGDLS, CDR2 YYNGEE, per germline. The DNA of the CDR3 is TGTGCCAGCAGCCCGGGGACAGGCACCGGGGAGCTGTTTTTT. Protein sequence: CASSPGTGTGELFF.

The rearrangement joins TRBV7-9 to TRBJ2-1; tentative D call: TRBD1 (5 bases). This CDR3 region has 15 residues. V was pared by 10 bases and J by 1 base, with 17 bases between. Germline CDR1 and CDR2: SEHNR and FQNEAQ (reference sequence). CDR3 sequence: CAITIRGPSYNEQFF. Written as DNA, the CDR3 is TGTGCCATCACGATAAGGGGCCCTTCCTACAATGAGCAGTTCTTC.

V gene TRBV7-9 combines with J gene TRBJ2-3, with TRBD2 matching over 8 bases. The CDR3 is 17 residues long. Germline V gene data show CDR1 as SEHNR and CDR2 as FQNEAQ (reference sequence). V shed 3 bases, J shed 0 bases, and the junction held 8 bases outside the gene matches. The CDR3 loop reads CASSFPSGSPSTDTQYF. CDR3 sequence (DNA): TGTGCCAGCAGCTTCCCTAGCGGGTCCCCGAGCACAGATACGCAGTATTTT.

The chain uses TRBV7-9 and TRBJ1-5, with D maybe TRBD1 (5 bases). The CDR3 runs to 16 residues. V dropped 1 base and J dropped 7 bases, with 17 bases sitting between them. Germline CDR1 is SEHNR and CDR2 is FQNEAQ (reference sequence). The CDR3 bases are TGTGCCAGCAGCTTAGGGCTGGCGGGGGGAAACCAGCCCCAGCATTTT. This codes for CASSLGLAGGNQPQHF.